Each of the 32 T cell receptor beta chains below was sequenced from the same sample in a study of T-cell memory formation after mild COVID-19. TCRdb passed the 5' RACE reads through MiXCR, listing each CDR3 protein once. The sample contains more than 450,000 distinct CDR3 sequences, roughly 18% of which appear only once. The sequencing sample was made of PBMCs or a T cell subset sorted from them (not recorded which). The receptor set was obtained from an adult woman who had mild COVID-19 (a few samples of this study predate the infection). Cell type and time point are not known.

The chain links TRBV5-1 to TRBJ2-7; 9 positions agree with TRBD1. V gave up 4 bases and J gave up 7 bases; unmatched junction bases: 9. This CDR3 spans 14 amino acids. CDR1 SGHRS and CDR2 YFSETQ come from the germline V gene. CDR3 sequence: CASSTSTGGKEQYF. DNA for the CDR3: TGCGCCAGCAGCACGTCAACAGGGGGCAAGGAGCAGTACTTC.

This clonotype has a handful of counts. The chain carries TRBV5-1 and TRBJ1-2; D is ambiguous. Germline values: CDR1 SGHRS, CDR2 YFSETQ. Trimming took 7 bases from V and 6 from J, leaving 16 bases between them. The CDR3 extends over 13 amino acids. CDR3 sequence (DNA): TGCGCCAGCGGCACCGCCCGAGGAGATGGCTACACCTTC. This encodes CASGTARGDGYTF.

V is TRBV5-5 and J is TRBJ2-4; D unresolved. V lost 4 bases and J lost 2, with 13 bases in between. CDR1 and CDR2 (germline): SGHKS, YYEKEE (reference sequence). The CDR3 loop spans 15 amino acids. The CDR3 sequence is CASSLALSSKNIQYF. The CDR3 nucleotides are TGTGCCAGCAGCCTGGCTCTTTCGTCCAAAAACATTCAGTACTTC.

This clonotype was seen more than once but under ten times. The rearrangement joins TRBV7-3 to TRBJ2-3, with 9 bases fitting TRBD2. Looked up from germline, CDR1 is SGHTA and CDR2 is FQGTGA. This CDR3 has 15 residues. Trimming removed 4 bases from V and 4 bases from J; junction bases left unmatched: 6. CDR3: CASSSPGLAADTQYF. CDR3 DNA: TGTGCCAGCAGCTCGCCGGGACTAGCAGCAGATACGCAGTATTTT.

This sequence joins TRBV5-1 and TRBJ2-1, with TRBD2 identical over 10 bases. This CDR3 has 16 amino acids. Germline V gene lookup returns CDR1 SGHRS and CDR2 YFSETQ. With V trimmed by 0 bases and J by 10 bases, 10 bases remained unmatched. This CDR3 reads CASSLGTSGTLQEQFF. CDR3 sequence (DNA): TGCGCCAGCAGCTTGGGTACTAGCGGGACTCTACAGGAGCAGTTCTTC.

The CDR3 reads CATSDPRGSGSQETQYF. CDR3 DNA: TGTGCCACCAGTGATCCCAGAGGTAGCGGGAGCCAAGAGACCCAGTACTTC. The V gene is TRBV24-1, the J gene TRBJ2-5, with 9 bases aligning to TRBD2. This CDR3 spans 17 amino acids. Germline CDR1 KGHDR, CDR2 SFDVKD. With V trimmed by 3 bases and J by 1 base, 8 bases remained unmatched.

CDR3 amino acids: CASSATAYQETQYF. The CDR3 DNA is TGTGCCAGCAGCGCTACAGCGTACCAAGAGACCCAGTACTTC. V is TRBV7-2 and J is TRBJ2-5; D uncertain. Germline V gene sequence: CDR1 SGHTA, CDR2 FQGNSA. There are 14 residues in the CDR3. V was clipped by 5 bases and J by 0 bases, with 10 bases between them.

This clonotype was counted between two and nine times. The chain has TRBV15 and TRBJ2-7, with TRBD2 identical over 7 bases. V trimming: 2 bases; J trimming: 4 bases; junction bases outside the gene matches: 5. This CDR3 has 14 amino acids. Germline CDR1 reads LNHNV; CDR2 reads YYDKDF (reference sequence). The CDR3 nucleotides read TGTGCCACCAGCAGAACGGGACTATTGTACGAGCAGTACTTC. This encodes CATSRTGLLYEQYF.

The gene calls are TRBV9 and TRBJ2-5; D is unclear. The CDR3 covers 13 residues. Germline V gene lookup returns CDR1 SGDLS and CDR2 YYNGEE. With 2 bases removed from V and 5 bases from J, the gap between germline ends came to 10 bases. This chain's CDR3 is CASSVTTRETQYF. CDR3 bases: TGTGCCAGCAGCGTTACGACTCGGGAGACCCAGTACTTC. The complete variable domain, with remaining parts taken from reference TRBV9 and TRBJ2-5, reads DSGVTQTPKHLITATGQRVTLRCSPRSGDLSVYWYQQSLDQGLQFLIQYYNGEERAKGNILERFSAQQFPDLHSELNLSSLELGDSALYFCASSVTTRETQYFGPGTRLLVL.

This clonotype was observed a handful of times. The chain has TRBV11-3 and TRBJ2-1; D is possibly TRBD1 (5 bases). V lost 5 bases and J 0 bases, leaving 11 bases between the germline ends. CDR3 size: 15 residues. The germline V gene has CDR1 SGHNT and CDR2 YENEEA. Here the CDR3 reads CASSPGIGSYNEQFF. CDR3 DNA: TGTGCCAGCAGCCCAGGGATTGGCTCCTACAATGAGCAGTTCTTC. The variable domain in full, with the rest retrieved from reference TRBV11-3 and TRBJ2-1, is EAGVVQSPRYKIIEKKQPVAFWCNPISGHNTLYWYLQNLGQGPELLIRYENEEAVDDSQLPKDRFSAERLKGVDSTLKIQPAELGDSAVYLCASSPGIGSYNEQFFGPGTRLTVL.

This clonotype has only a few counts. It is unclear where the CDR3 begins or ends on the DNA, so no DNA is shown, and the CDR3 is as TCRdb lists it. This chain uses TRBV27 with TRBJ2-1; the D call in the table, TRBD2, was not verified against the DNA. The germline gives CDR1 MNHEY, CDR2 SMNVEV (reference sequence). The CDR3 is 11 residues long, counting both termini. CDR3 region: CASSSSGGGFF.

The chain employs TRBV29-1 and TRBJ1-4; no firm D call. The CDR3 is made up of 16 amino acids. Germline loops: CDR1 SQVTM, CDR2 ANQGSEA. Trimming stripped 0 bases from V and 8 bases from J, with 19 bases between. CDR3 region: CSVEDYAGALMEKLFF. CDR3 nucleotides: TGCAGCGTTGAAGACTATGCCGGAGCTCTTATGGAAAAACTGTTTTTT.

The chain uses TRBV7-6 and TRBJ2-1; TRBD2 aligns across 14 bases. CDR1 is SGHVS and CDR2 is FNYEAQ in the germline V gene. With V trimmed by 0 bases and J by 4 bases, 5 bases remained unmatched. The CDR3 totals 18 residues. The CDR3 loop is CASSLAQGTSGSYNEQFF. The CDR3 DNA reads as TGTGCCAGCAGCTTAGCGCAAGGGACTAGCGGGAGTTACAATGAGCAGTTCTTC. The full variable domain, with the rest looked up from reference TRBV7-6 and TRBJ2-1, is GAGVSQSPRYKVTKRGQDVALRCDPISGHVSLYWYRQALGQGPEFLTYFNYEAQQDKSGLPNDRFSAERPEGSISTLTIQRTEQRDSAMYRCASSLAQGTSGSYNEQFFGPGTRLTVL.

This clonotype was observed a handful of times. The V call is TRBV25-1, the J call TRBJ1-2, with 7 bases fitting TRBD1. The V segment lost 4 bases and the J segment 6 bases; nucleotides outside the gene matches: 11. The CDR3 is 15 residues long. Germline CDR1 and CDR2: MGHDK and SYGVNS. CDR3 loop: CASSAPGQRMNGYTF. The CDR3 bases are TGTGCCAGCAGTGCGCCGGGACAGCGGATGAATGGCTACACCTTC.

This clonotype showed up just a few times. CDR3 loop: CAWSADRVNRFF. CDR3 bases: TGTGCCTGGAGTGCCGACAGGGTAAACCGTTTCTTT. The J gene is TRBJ1-1, the V gene TRBV30; 7 nucleotides line up with TRBD1. This CDR3 is 12 amino acids long. The junction had 9 bases not matched to a gene; V was cut back by 1 base and J by 13 bases. Germline V gene lookup returns CDR1 GTSNPN and CDR2 SVGIG (reference sequence).

V is TRBV7-2 and J is TRBJ2-1, with 12 bases that match TRBD1. The junction had 17 bases not matched to a gene; V was cut back by 9 bases and J by 5 bases. CDR1 is SGHTA, CDR2 FQGNSA, per germline. CDR3 size: 18 residues. The CDR3 region is CARGDRGRAGTPHNEQFF. CDR3 nucleotide sequence: TGTGCCAGGGGGGACAGGGGGCGAGCGGGGACCCCTCACAATGAGCAGTTCTTC.

This chain connects TRBV20-1 to TRBJ2-7; 9 bases align to TRBD1. Germline values: CDR1 DFQATT, CDR2 SNEGSKA (reference sequence). The CDR3 is made up of 13 amino acids. Germline trimming cut 6 bases from V and 6 bases from J; bases unmatched to any gene: 9. CDR3 DNA: TGCAGTGCGACGAAGACAGGGGGAGGCGAGCAGTACTTC. Translation gives CSATKTGGGEQYF.

This clonotype was counted only a few times. The rearrangement uses TRBV3-1 and TRBJ2-3; 9 positions match TRBD2. Per germline, CDR1 LGHDT and CDR2 YNNKEL (reference sequence). CDR3 length: 16 residues. After removal of 0 bases from V and 5 bases from J, the junction contained 6 bases not matched to a gene. The CDR3 here is CASSQEGSGGGDTQYF. In DNA, the CDR3 is TGTGCCAGCAGCCAAGAGGGTAGCGGGGGTGGAGATACGCAGTATTTT.

The chain employs TRBV9 and TRBJ2-1; TRBD2 matches at 11 bases. Germline-derived CDR1 and CDR2 are SGDLS and YYNGEE. Trimming at V came to 2 bases and at J to 6 bases, leaving 4 bases not matched to a gene. The CDR3 consists of 15 residues. As DNA, the CDR3 is TGTGCCAGCAGCGTTAGCGGGGGGGCGTTCAATGAGCAGTTCTTC. This translates into CASSVSGGAFNEQFF. The variable domain in full, with the rest retrieved from reference TRBV9 and TRBJ2-1, is DSGVTQTPKHLITATGQRVTLRCSPRSGDLSVYWYQQSLDQGLQFLIQYYNGEERAKGNILERFSAQQFPDLHSELNLSSLELGDSALYFCASSVSGGAFNEQFFGPGTRLTVL.

This clonotype has only a few counts. The gene calls are TRBV29-1 and TRBJ2-1; D is perhaps TRBD1 or TRBD2 (5 bases each). Germline CDR1 and CDR2: SQVTM and ANQGSEA. The germline V and J ends were trimmed by 8 bases and 6 bases, with 14 bases remaining between them. The CDR3 extends over 12 amino acids. This CDR3 reads CSRSNGGNEQFF. The CDR3 nucleotides read TGCAGCCGATCAAATGGGGGCAATGAGCAGTTCTTC.

This clonotype was found a few times. CDR3 nucleotides: TGTGCCAGCTCTACGGACAGGGGGCGAGACTACGAGCAGTACTTC. Protein: CASSTDRGRDYEQYF. The genes are TRBV18 and TRBJ2-7, with 11 bases fitting TRBD1. Germline lookup yields CDR1 KGHSH and CDR2 LQKENI. With V trimmed by 6 bases and J by 3 bases, 7 bases remained unmatched. The CDR3 spans 15 residues.

This clonotype was counted a few times. V is TRBV7-2 and J is TRBJ2-2; D remains ambiguous. The CDR3 is 15 residues long. CDR1 is SGHTA and CDR2 is FQGNSA in the germline V gene. The ends were cut back, 4 bases at V and 7 bases at J, with 16 bases in the middle. CDR3 in amino acids: CASSYSPIASGELFF. Written as DNA, the CDR3 is TGTGCCAGCAGCTATAGCCCTATAGCTAGCGGGGAGCTGTTTTTT.

The chain recombines TRBV7-2 with TRBJ1-2; possible D gene TRBD1, 5 bases. The CDR3 has 14 residues. Germline assignment: CDR1 SGHTA and CDR2 FQGNSA. V lost 5 bases, J lost 8 bases, and 18 bases lay in between. CDR3 sequence (DNA): TGTGCCAGCAGCGCATTACAGGTCCCGGCGGGCTACACCTTC. Amino acid sequence: CASSALQVPAGYTF.

This clonotype was recorded a few times. The V and J genes are TRBV12-3 or TRBV12-4 and TRBJ2-3, with 8 bases lining up with TRBD2. The CDR3 is 17 amino acids. The J segment lost 2 bases and the V segment lost 3 bases, leaving 10 bases of the junction unmatched. For the CDR3, the DNA is TGTGCCAGCAGTTTCCCCCCGGGGGGGCTAATCACAGATACGCAGTATTTT. Translating gives CASSFPPGGLITDTQYF.

This clonotype was seen many times. The CDR3 protein is CASVTGGDEQFF. The CDR3 coding sequence is TGTGCCAGCGTCACGGGAGGGGATGAGCAGTTCTTC. This rearrangement joins TRBV2 to TRBJ2-1, with 8 nucleotides matching TRBD2. The CDR3 is 12 residues long. The V and J ends lost 8 bases and 8 bases, in that order; junction bases with no gene match: 5. Germline assignment: CDR1 SNHLY and CDR2 FYNNEI.

This clonotype showed up just a few times. The rearrangement joins TRBV20-1 to TRBJ1-1; 10 nucleotides match TRBD1. After removal of 1 base from V and 6 bases from J, the junction contained 11 bases not matched to a gene. Looked up from germline, CDR1 is DFQATT and CDR2 is SNEGSKA (reference sequence). This CDR3 has 16 amino acids. CDR3 nucleotide sequence: TGCAGTGCTAGAGCTATCGGGACAGGGGTAATCGCTGAAGCTTTCTTT. Amino acids: CSARAIGTGVIAEAFF.

The table lists this clonotype with many counts. The V gene is TRBV4-2, the J gene TRBJ1-2; D remains unclear. The CDR3 has 13 residues. The germline V gene has CDR1 LGHNA and CDR2 YNFKEQ. Trimming removed 5 bases from V and 8 bases from J, with 15 bases in between. CDR3 sequence (DNA): TGTGCCAGCAGCGTGGGATCTGAACGGGGCTACACCTTC. As protein: CASSVGSERGYTF.

This clonotype has only a few counts. The V gene is TRBV27, the J gene TRBJ1-1; D is unclear. The germline V and J ends were trimmed by 0 bases and 1 base, with 12 bases remaining between them. Germline-derived CDR1 and CDR2 are MNHEY and SMNVEV (reference sequence). The CDR3 covers 16 residues. The CDR3 protein is CASSLSRRAGNTEAFF. CDR3 bases: TGTGCCAGCAGTTTATCGAGGAGGGCCGGGAACACTGAAGCTTTCTTT.

The gene calls are TRBV7-9 and TRBJ2-7; the D gene is possibly TRBD2 (6 bases). The CDR3 extends over 15 amino acids. Trimming cost V 0 bases and J 3 bases, with 12 bases left between them. Germline CDR1 and CDR2: SEHNR and FQNEAQ (reference sequence). The CDR3 sequence: CASSLAVGEDYEQYF. CDR3 in DNA: TGTGCCAGCAGCTTAGCGGTCGGGGAGGACTACGAGCAGTACTTC.

The V call is TRBV3-1, the J call TRBJ1-5; no clear D. This CDR3 spans 14 amino acids. In germline, CDR1 is LGHDT, CDR2 YNNKEL (reference sequence). The V gene lost 4 bases and the J gene lost 6 bases, with 13 bases spanning the gap. In DNA, the CDR3 is TGTGCCAGCAGCCCCTCAAGTGGAGTTCAGCCCCAGCATTTT. Amino acid sequence: CASSPSSGVQPQHF.

This clonotype occurred a few times. The chain combines TRBV4-3 with TRBJ1-1, with 8 bases aligning to TRBD1. J gave up 4 bases and V 4 bases, and 8 bases lay outside the gene matches. The CDR3 consists of 15 residues. CDR1 and CDR2 (germline): LGHNA, YSLEER. This CDR3 is CASSRDRQGFTEAFF. The CDR3 DNA is TGCGCCAGCAGCCGAGACAGACAGGGGTTCACTGAAGCTTTCTTT.

The rearrangement joins TRBV20-1 to TRBJ2-3; 7 bases fit TRBD2. J lost 5 bases, V lost 5 bases, and 7 bases had no gene match. The CDR3 is made up of 13 amino acids. The germline CDR1 and CDR2 sequences are DFQATT and SNEGSKA (reference sequence). The CDR3 sequence is CSAATSPGDTQYF. Here the CDR3 DNA reads TGCAGTGCTGCGACTAGCCCCGGAGATACGCAGTATTTT.